The 24 T cell receptor beta chains below were found in one sample sequenced in a study of patients and donors after allogeneic stem cell transplantation. TCRdb itself ran the RT-PCR reads through MiXCR, one entry per CDR3 protein. The table includes about 7,100 distinct CDR3 sequences, more than 9.5% detected once. Sequenced: blood, either unsorted or a sorted T cell fraction (not recorded which). Receptors originate from a human donor who was either an allogeneic HSCT recipient or a stem cell or donor lymphocyte infusion donor (not recorded which). It is not recorded whose cells these are; they may come from a transplant donor.

The chain combines TRBV20-1 with TRBJ2-1, with D possibly matching TRBD1 (7 bases). V lost 0 bases and J lost 9, with 15 bases in between. CDR1 is DFQATT and CDR2 is SNEGSKA in the germline V gene (reference sequence). This CDR3 is built from 14 residues. The CDR3 DNA follows: TGCAGTGCTAGAGACCCAGGAGGGGGCAGTGAGCAGTTCTTC. Its translation: CSARDPGGGSEQFF.

This rearrangement joins TRBV7-9 to TRBJ2-7; TRBD1 matches 9 bases. Per germline, CDR1 SEHNR and CDR2 FQNEAQ (reference sequence). The CDR3 consists of 15 residues. The trim removed 9 bases at V and 0 bases at J, leaving 9 bases unmatched. CDR3 sequence reads: CASQQDRGSSYEQYV. DNA for the CDR3: TGTGCCAGTCAACAGGACAGGGGAAGCTCCTACGAGCAGTACGTC.

This chain connects TRBV11-3 to TRBJ2-3; D not certain. V shed 1 base and J shed 4 bases, with 6 bases lying between them. The germline gives CDR1 SGHNT, CDR2 YENEEA. The CDR3 loop spans 13 amino acids. CDR3: CASSLGWADTQYF. The CDR3 DNA reads TGTGCCAGCAGCTTAGGATGGGCAGATACGCAGTATTTT.

The genes are TRBV7-2 and TRBJ2-3; 8 nucleotides align to TRBD2. The CDR3 length is 13 residues. J gave up 6 bases and V 8 bases, and 7 bases lay outside the gene matches. Per the germline V gene, CDR1 is SGHTA and CDR2 is FQGNSA. DNA for the CDR3: TGTGCCAGCCAATCGACTAGCGTGGATACGCAGTATTTT. The encoded protein is CASQSTSVDTQYF. Filled out from reference TRBV7-2 and TRBJ2-3, the complete variable domain reads GAGVSQSPSNKVTEKGKDVELRCDPISGHTALYWYRQSLGQGLEFLIYFQGNSAPDKSGLPSDRFSAERTGGSVSTLTIQRTQQEDSAVYLCASQSTSVDTQYFGPGTRLTVL.

The chain carries TRBV29-1 and TRBJ2-3; 8 positions agree with TRBD2. V lost 5 bases, J lost 4 bases, and 11 bases stayed unmatched. Germline V gene data show CDR1 as SQVTM and CDR2 as ANQGSEA. The CDR3 is 15 amino acids. The DNA for the CDR3 is TGCAGCGTTAACCCGGATAGCGGGATTTCAGATACGCAGTATTTT. It encodes CSVNPDSGISDTQYF.

This clonotype was counted ten times or more. V and J are TRBV7-6 and TRBJ1-1, with D perhaps matching TRBD1 (5 bases). The CDR3 length is 16 residues. Trimming removed 0 bases at V and 4 bases at J, with 15 bases between. Germline V gene data show CDR1 as SGHVS and CDR2 as FNYEAQ. The CDR3 coding sequence is TGTGCCAGCAGCTTAGCGACGGGGGGACTACCCACTGAAGCTTTCTTT. Protein: CASSLATGGLPTEAFF.

This chain joins TRBV7-3 and TRBJ2-3; a possible D gene is TRBD2 (6 bases). The CDR3 is made up of 14 amino acids. CDR1 SGHTA and CDR2 FQGTGA come from the germline V gene. V lost 5 bases and J lost 2, with 11 bases in between. The CDR3 DNA sequence: TGTGCCAGCAGCCCGACTAGGGCCACAGATACGCAGTATTTT. This codes for CASSPTRATDTQYF.

This clonotype was observed a few times. This rearrangement joins TRBV20-1 to TRBJ1-5; 8 positions agree with TRBD1. This CDR3 region has 19 residues. V was clipped by 5 bases and J by 1 base; unmatched bases: 19. Germline values: CDR1 DFQATT, CDR2 SNEGSKA (reference sequence). The CDR3 is CSAETPQDRVLMSNQPQHF. The CDR3 nucleotides are TGCAGTGCTGAGACGCCTCAGGACAGGGTACTAATGAGCAATCAGCCCCAGCATTTT.

The chain links TRBV4-3 to TRBJ2-3, with D possibly being TRBD2 (5 bases). Germline CDR1 and CDR2: LGHNA and YSLEER. The V end was cut by 1 base, the J end by 6 bases, with 14 bases between. The length of the CDR3 is 15 residues. Here the CDR3 reads CASSQGLEVGDTQYF. In nucleotides, the CDR3 is TGCGCCAGCAGCCAAGGCCTGGAGGTCGGCGATACGCAGTATTTT.

This clonotype has just a few counts. V usage is TRBV18 and J usage is TRBJ2-1; no firm D call. The V gene's germline CDR1 is KGHSH and CDR2 LQKENI. The CDR3 spans 13 residues. V dropped 3 bases and J dropped 5 bases, with 8 bases sitting between them. The CDR3 region is CASSPGRDNEQFF. In nucleotides, the CDR3 is TGTGCCAGCTCACCGGGCCGGGACAATGAGCAGTTCTTC. Full variable domain (remainder filled in from reference TRBV18 and TRBJ2-1): NAGVMQNPRHLVRRRGQEARLRCSPMKGHSHVYWYRQLPEEGLKFMVYLQKENIIDESGMPKERFSAEFPKEGPSILRIQQVVRGDSAAYFCASSPGRDNEQFFGPGTRLTVL.

This clonotype has a count of ten or more. CDR3 region: CASSMGGLAGNTIYF. The CDR3 region has the DNA TGTGCCAGCAGTATGGGGGGTCTAGCTGGAAACACCATATATTTT. The V gene is TRBV6-6, the J gene TRBJ1-3; D perhaps matches TRBD1 (5 bases). V was pared by 5 bases and J by 2 bases, with 13 bases between. Per the germline V gene, CDR1 is MNHNY and CDR2 is SVGAGI (reference sequence). The CDR3 has 15 amino acids.

This clonotype was counted many times. The chain uses TRBV7-8 and TRBJ1-1, with D unclear. The CDR3 totals 14 residues. Per the germline V gene, CDR1 is SGHVS and CDR2 is FQNEAQ. With 4 bases removed from V and 5 bases from J, the gap between germline ends came to 14 bases. The DNA of the CDR3 is TGTGCCAGCAGCTGGTGGCACTCTGGGACTGAAGCTTTCTTT. Its translation is CASSWWHSGTEAFF. Drawing the rest from reference TRBV7-8 and TRBJ1-1, the complete variable domain is GAGVSQSPRYKVAKRGQDVALRCDPISGHVSLFWYQQALGQGPEFLTYFQNEAQLDKSGLPSDRFFAERPEGSVSTLKIQRTQQEDSAVYLCASSWWHSGTEAFFGQGTRLTVV.

This clonotype was recorded a few times. The junction differs from germline at one of its ends, possibly a read error. The chain uses TRBV7-9 and TRBJ1-1; maybe TRBD1 (6 bases). CDR1 and CDR2 (germline): SEHNR, FQNEAQ (reference sequence). This CDR3 region has 11 residues. The CDR3 spells CASSFLWDTIF. The CDR3 bases are TGTGCCAGCAGCTTCCTCTGGGACACCATTTTT.

In the case of this clonotype: This is likely a read error, given that the CDR3 carries no conserved phenylalanine or tryptophan at its end. The chain recombines TRBV19 with TRBJ1-5; 7 positions agree with TRBD1. This CDR3 is built from 13 residues. Germline values: CDR1 LNHDA, CDR2 SQIVND (reference sequence). V gave up 5 bases and J gave up 5 bases; unmatched junction bases: 3. CDR3 sequence (DNA): TGTGCCAGTAGTCGACAGGGAGATCAGCCCCAGCATTTG. It specifies CASSRQGDQPQHL.

This clonotype was found a few times. The chain recombines TRBV14 with TRBJ2-1, with 11 bases lining up with TRBD2. Germline CDR1 and CDR2: SGHDN and FVKESK. This CDR3 comprises 15 residues. Losses at the gene ends were 2 bases for V and 6 bases for J; bases not matched to a gene: 3. This CDR3 is CASSQFLAGGNEQFF. CDR3 nucleotide sequence: TGTGCCAGCAGCCAATTTCTAGCGGGAGGCAATGAGCAGTTCTTC.

J is TRBJ2-3 and V is TRBV4-3; D remains ambiguous. The CDR3 extends over 15 amino acids. Germline V gene data show CDR1 as LGHNA and CDR2 as YSLEER. V was pared by 6 bases and J by 0 bases, with 13 bases between. DNA for the CDR3: TGCGCCAGCAGGCTCATAGCTGGAAGCACAGATACGCAGTATTTT. Its protein is CASRLIAGSTDTQYF.

The sample holds many counts of this clonotype. The CDR3 loop reads CASSYSQTNQPQHF. The CDR3 coding sequence is TGTGCCAGCAGTTACTCTCAGACTAATCAGCCCCAGCATTTT. This chain connects TRBV6-6 to TRBJ1-5; D is ambiguous. V gave up 0 bases and J gave up 4 bases, with 7 bases separating them. Germline-derived CDR1 and CDR2 are MNHNY and SVGAGI (reference sequence). The CDR3 has 14 amino acids.

This clonotype was detected only a few times. The V and J genes are TRBV21-1 and TRBJ2-7; the tabulated D call, TRBD1, remains unverified against the DNA. TRBV21-1 is annotated as a pseudogene. There are 14 residues in the CDR3. The chain's CDR3 is CASTLTTGGYEQYV. For the CDR3, the DNA is TGTGCCAGCACCCTTACGACAGGGGGCTACGAGCAGTACGTC.

Judged by abundance, this clonotype is medium-sized (0.01 to 0.1%). The genes are TRBV29-1 and TRBJ1-2; 9 positions agree with TRBD1. Germline V gene lookup returns CDR1 SQVTM and CDR2 ANQGSEA. The CDR3 contains 11 residues. J gave up 6 bases and V 7 bases, and 3 bases lay outside the gene matches. CDR3 DNA: TGCAGCGCCTGGACAGGGGATGGCTACACCTTC. Its protein product is CSAWTGDGYTF.

In its sample, this clonotype was seen many times. The chain recombines TRBV10-3 with TRBJ1-6, with 8 bases identical to TRBD1. V dropped 4 bases and J dropped 7; count of bases not matched to a gene: 12. Germline CDR1 ENHRY, CDR2 SYGVKD. The CDR3 is 17 amino acids. DNA for the CDR3: TGTGCCATCAGTGGATTCCGACCGGACAGGGCGAATTCACCCCTCCACTTT. Amino acid sequence: CAISGFRPDRANSPLHF.

This clonotype was seen a few times. The chain recombines TRBV6-2 or TRBV6-3 with TRBJ2-5, with D perhaps TRBD1 or TRBD2 (6 bases each). The germline gives CDR1 MNHEY, CDR2 SVGEGT. This CDR3 is built from 15 residues. The ends were cut back, 4 bases at V and 0 bases at J, with 12 bases in the middle. The CDR3 protein is CASSWGDTYQETQYF. DNA for the CDR3: TGTGCCAGCAGTTGGGGGGACACGTACCAAGAGACCCAGTACTTC.

This clonotype came up many times. The gene calls are TRBV7-9 and TRBJ1-2; 9 positions agree with TRBD1. The junction had 9 bases not matched to a gene; V was cut back by 3 bases and J by 7 bases. The germline V gene has CDR1 SEHNR and CDR2 FQNEAQ (reference sequence). This CDR3 comprises 15 residues. The CDR3 here is CASSFLLGQGSGYTF. The CDR3 bases are TGTGCCAGCAGCTTTCTTTTAGGACAGGGGTCTGGCTACACCTTC.

In this sample, this clonotype turned up a few times. The chain joins TRBV24-1 to TRBJ2-7; a possible D gene is TRBD1 (5 bases). The CDR3 contains 12 residues. Germline CDR1 reads KGHDR; CDR2 reads SFDVKD. V was cut by 7 bases and J by 0 bases, with 6 bases left in between. Here the CDR3 reads CATRGHSYEQYF. The CDR3 DNA is TGTGCCACCAGGGGGCACTCCTACGAGCAGTACTTC.

This clonotype showed up just a few times. The V gene is TRBV6-5, the J gene TRBJ1-1; D is undetermined. Trimming left V 5 bases short and J 1 base short, with 14 bases between. This CDR3 has 15 amino acids. From germline, CDR1 is MNHEY and CDR2 SVGAGI. CDR3 loop: CASSPWGARNTEAFF. The CDR3 DNA sequence: TGTGCCAGCAGTCCTTGGGGTGCGAGGAACACTGAAGCTTTCTTT.